The clone carrying this TCR beta chain was seen only a few times. The record originates from a study of blood T cell repertoires in COVID-19. The overall study: Specimens from acute and convalescent COVID-19 originated in the United States, Italy and Spain. The cDNA or gDNA used as material had been derived from T cells, B-cell-depleted T cells, or PBMCs.

The CDR3 covers 12 residues. The V gene lost 7 bases and the J gene lost 12 bases, with 19 bases spanning the gap. The germline V gene encodes CDR1 GTSNPN and CDR2 SVGIG (reference sequence). In the original processing: Reference gene primer amplification in the assay estimated nucleated cell counts. The assay was immunoSEQ multiplex PCR, and TCRdb's table has in-frame clones only and misses some. D and trimming were read from the DNA, whereas the V and J calls and clone size are those reported in that table. The sample yields around 150,000 clones, around four fifths seen once. The J gene is TRBJ2-1, the V gene TRBV30; D perhaps matches TRBD2 (5 bases). The source is a man in his 60s who had recovered from COVID-19. The sequencing sample was made of peripheral blood. DNA of the CDR3: TGTGCCTCCAAGGCCCTTCCCGGAGGGCAGTTCTTC. Its protein is CASKALPGGQFF.